Below are 31 T cell receptor beta chains sequenced from a single sample in a study of shared clonotypes between healthy human individuals. The assay was immunoSEQ multiplex PCR, and TCRdb's table has in-frame clones only and misses some. The sample includes under 2.5 million clones, roughly 90% seen only once; the top ten take around 0.35%. The specimen sequenced was naive CD4+ T cells from PBMCs. Subset reported: CD45RA+ positively selected. The receptor source for this set is a man younger than 35 in good health. Some clones in this sample may be carry-over from other donors' samples.

The V and J genes are TRBV30 and TRBJ2-5; D call uncertain. The CDR3 contains 13 residues. The germline V and J ends were trimmed by 0 bases and 4 bases, with 9 bases remaining between them. Germline V lookup: CDR1 GTSNPN, CDR2 SVGIG (reference sequence). CDR3 amino acids: CAWSVRGSETQYF. As DNA, the CDR3 is TGTGCCTGGAGTGTTCGTGGGTCAGAGACCCAGTACTTC.

Points on this clone: Other nucleotide sequences in the sample specify the same CDR3. This chain joins TRBV28 and TRBJ2-7, with unresolved D. With 1 base removed from V and 4 bases from J, the gap between germline ends came to 5 bases. Germline V gene lookup returns CDR1 MDHEN and CDR2 SYDVKM. This CDR3 region has 12 residues. As DNA, the CDR3 is TGTGCCAGCAGTTTATTCAGTTACGAGCAGTACTTC. It codes for CASSLFSYEQYF.

This clone was seen a single time. The chain is built from TRBV7-2 and TRBJ1-5; 9 bases fit TRBD1. With V trimmed by 5 bases and J by 6 bases, 8 bases remained unmatched. The CDR3 totals 15 residues. Germline V gene sequence: CDR1 SGHTA, CDR2 FQGNSA. CDR3 DNA: TGTGCCAGCAGCCGGCTGGGACAGGGTATTCAGCCCCAGCATTTT. Protein product: CASSRLGQGIQPQHF. The complete variable domain, with remaining parts taken from reference TRBV7-2 and TRBJ1-5, reads GAGVSQSPSNKVTEKGKDVELRCDPISGHTALYWYRQSLGQGLEFLIYFQGNSAPDKSGLPSDRFSAERTGGSVSTLTIQRTQQEDSAVYLCASSRLGQGIQPQHFGDGTRLSIL.

The chain has TRBV6-5 and TRBJ2-5; D not certain. Trimming took 2 bases from V and 0 from J, leaving 4 bases between them. The CDR3 length is 13 residues. Germline CDR1 is MNHEY and CDR2 is SVGAGI. CDR3 amino acids: CASSYAHQETQYF. As DNA, the CDR3 is TGTGCCAGCAGTTACGCCCACCAAGAGACCCAGTACTTC.

The V call is TRBV25-1, the J call TRBJ2-3, with D uncertain. V lost 4 bases and J 2 bases, leaving 16 bases between the germline ends. The CDR3 spans 16 residues. Germline V gene sequence: CDR1 MGHDK, CDR2 SYGVNS. The CDR3 spells CASSADMLRYTDTQYF. DNA of the CDR3: TGTGCCAGCAGTGCCGACATGTTGAGGTACACAGATACGCAGTATTTT.

The rearrangement joins TRBV5-1 to TRBJ2-7; no clear D. Trimming stripped 0 bases from V and 4 bases from J, with 14 bases between. This CDR3 contains 15 residues. Germline V CDR1 and CDR2: SGHRS, YFSETQ. The DNA for the CDR3 is TGCGCCAGCAGCTTGGTGGGCAGTACGGCGTACGAGCAGTACTTC. Its translation: CASSLVGSTAYEQYF.

In this sample, this clone turned up a few times. V usage is TRBV2 and J usage is TRBJ1-4; possibly TRBD1 for D (5 bases). The CDR3 sequence is 15 residues long. The germline CDR1 and CDR2 sequences are SNHLY and FYNNEI. Trimming pared 1 base from V and 1 base from J, leaving 7 bases between. CDR3 nucleotide sequence: TGTGCCAGCAGTGAAGTGAGGGGAACTAATGAAAAACTGTTTTTT. It encodes CASSEVRGTNEKLFF.

This clone was seen a single time. The V and J genes are TRBV4-2 and TRBJ2-1, with TRBD2 matching 8 bases. The CDR3 length is 16 residues. In germline, CDR1 is LGHNA, CDR2 YNFKEQ. V shed 1 base, J shed 6 bases, and the junction held 8 bases outside the gene matches. The CDR3 DNA is TGTGCCAGCAGCCAAGCTCCCCTAGCGGGTAGCAATGAGCAGTTCTTC. Translation gives CASSQAPLAGSNEQFF.

This chain joins TRBV18 and TRBJ1-3; D is perhaps TRBD1 (5 bases). V was trimmed by 3 bases and J by 4 bases, leaving 13 bases between them. Germline V lookup: CDR1 KGHSH, CDR2 LQKENI. This CDR3 spans 15 amino acids. The CDR3 is CASSPGQLTGNTIYF. Here the CDR3 DNA reads TGTGCCAGCTCACCCGGACAATTAACGGGAAACACCATATATTTT.

The chain combines TRBV28 with TRBJ2-7, with 7 bases aligning to TRBD1. The CDR3 runs 13 residues. Losses at the gene ends were 6 bases for V and 6 bases for J; bases not matched to a gene: 8. Germline loops: CDR1 MDHEN, CDR2 SYDVKM. The CDR3: CASRGGPRFEQYF. The CDR3, as DNA: TGTGCCAGCAGAGGGGGCCCACGTTTCGAGCAGTACTTC.

This sequence joins TRBV27 and TRBJ2-1; TRBD2 matches 7 bases. The V and J ends lost 0 bases and 0 bases, in that order; junction bases with no gene match: 2. The CDR3 loop spans 16 amino acids. The V gene's germline CDR1 is MNHEY and CDR2 SMNVEV (reference sequence). CDR3 residues: CASSLSGGSSYNEQFF. The CDR3 bases are TGTGCCAGCAGTTTATCAGGCGGGAGCTCCTACAATGAGCAGTTCTTC.

The chain links TRBV11-2 to TRBJ1-3; D unresolved. The CDR3 contains 15 residues. The V gene lost 5 bases and the J gene lost 0 bases, with 11 bases spanning the gap. Germline V CDR1 and CDR2: SGHAT, FQNNGV. CDR3 nucleotide sequence: TGTGCCAGCAGCCTACTCGGGGTCTCTGGAAACACCATATATTTT. Translated, it gives CASSLLGVSGNTIYF.

This chain uses TRBV27 with TRBJ1-5, with D unresolved. CDR1 is MNHEY and CDR2 is SMNVEV in the germline V gene (reference sequence). V dropped 0 bases and J dropped 15 bases, with 15 bases sitting between them. This CDR3 has 13 residues. The CDR3 coding sequence is TGTGCCAGCAGTTTATCGACCTACTCAGGCTTGCATTTT. It is translated as CASSLSTYSGLHF.

This clone came up once. The rearrangement joins TRBV9 to TRBJ2-1; D uncertain. CDR1 SGDLS and CDR2 YYNGEE come from the germline V gene. This CDR3 is built from 16 residues. V was clipped by 2 bases and J by 2 bases, with 14 bases between them. The CDR3 nucleotides are TGTGCCAGCAGCGTCGGGCAGGCCCTTGCCTACAATGAGCAGTTCTTC. Protein: CASSVGQALAYNEQFF.

This sequence joins TRBV6-6 and TRBJ1-5, with a tentative D call TRBD1 (5 bases). The germline V gene has CDR1 MNHNY and CDR2 SVGAGI (reference sequence). Trimming removed 8 bases at V and 3 bases at J, with 14 bases between. The CDR3 has 14 residues. In DNA, the CDR3 is TGTGCCAGCGGCATGGGGGGAATCAATCAGCCCCAGCATTTT. Its translation: CASGMGGINQPQHF.

The chain couples TRBV6-5 to TRBJ1-2; 7 bases align to TRBD1. Germline loops: CDR1 MNHEY, CDR2 SVGAGI. The CDR3 loop spans 13 amino acids. V was clipped by 8 bases and J by 4 bases; unmatched bases: 7. CDR3 sequence: CASADRVFYGYTF. CDR3 bases: TGTGCCAGCGCTGACAGGGTTTTCTATGGCTACACCTTC.

The chain recombines TRBV5-1 with TRBJ2-2; TRBD1 or TRBD2 may be the D gene (5 bases each). Between the trimmed V and J ends, which lost 3 bases and 0 bases, there was a span of 15 bases. The germline gives CDR1 SGHRS, CDR2 YFSETQ. The CDR3 totals 17 residues. The CDR3 sequence: CASSSSRDETNTGELFF. CDR3 in DNA: TGCGCCAGCAGCTCGTCCCGGGACGAGACGAACACCGGGGAGCTGTTTTTT.

The chain recombines TRBV27 with TRBJ1-5; 7 positions match TRBD1. Losses at the gene ends were 1 base for V and 3 bases for J; bases not matched to a gene: 3. The CDR3 contains 15 residues. The germline V gene has CDR1 MNHEY and CDR2 SMNVEV (reference sequence). The CDR3: CASSLYRGYNQPQHF. For the CDR3, the DNA is TGTGCCAGCAGTTTATACAGGGGATACAATCAGCCCCAGCATTTT.

The J gene is TRBJ1-2, the V gene TRBV5-4; no firm D call. The germline V gene has CDR1 SGHNT and CDR2 YYREEE (reference sequence). The ends were cut back, 2 bases at V and 8 bases at J, with 10 bases in the middle. CDR3 size: 12 residues. The CDR3 nucleotides read TGTGCCAGCAGCTTAGACCAGTTGGGCTACACCTTC. The encoded protein is CASSLDQLGYTF.

The chain is built from TRBV7-7 and TRBJ2-3; 13 bases align to TRBD2. V lost 1 base to trimming and J lost 2 bases; unmatched junction nucleotides: 3. This CDR3 comprises 17 residues. The germline V gene has CDR1 SSHAT and CDR2 FNYEAQ (reference sequence). CDR3 nucleotides: TGTGCCAGCAGCTTAGGAGGGACTAGCGGGAACACAGATACGCAGTATTTT. This encodes CASSLGGTSGNTDTQYF.

The CDR3 nucleotides read TGTGCCAGCAGCCTATTCCGGGACAGGGTGAGAACTGAAGCTTTCTTT. This encodes CASSLFRDRVRTEAFF. This chain joins TRBV13 and TRBJ1-1, with 9 positions matching TRBD1. Germline V gene data show CDR1 as PRHDT and CDR2 as FYEKMQ (reference sequence). The ends lost 5 bases at V and 5 bases at J; junction bases unmatched: 12. The CDR3 runs to 16 residues.

The chain is built from TRBV18 and TRBJ1-2; possibly TRBD1 for D (6 bases). Between the trimmed V and J ends, which lost 0 bases and 4 bases, there was a span of 12 bases. This CDR3 contains 15 residues. Germline CDR1 KGHSH, CDR2 LQKENI. The CDR3 loop reads CASSPPVWTVYGYTF. CDR3 coding DNA: TGTGCCAGCTCACCACCGGTATGGACAGTCTATGGCTACACCTTC.

This chain connects TRBV7-2 to TRBJ2-1; D unclear. V was cut by 0 bases and J by 5 bases, with 5 bases left in between. The length of the CDR3 is 13 residues. Germline CDR1 is SGHTA and CDR2 is FQGNSA. The CDR3 protein is CASSLARHNEQFF. DNA of the CDR3: TGTGCCAGCAGCTTAGCAAGGCACAATGAGCAGTTCTTC. The full variable domain, with the rest looked up from reference TRBV7-2 and TRBJ2-1, is GAGVSQSPSNKVTEKGKDVELRCDPISGHTALYWYRQSLGQGLEFLIYFQGNSAPDKSGLPSDRFSAERTGGSVSTLTIQRTQQEDSAVYLCASSLARHNEQFFGPGTRLTVL.

The J gene is TRBJ1-3, the V gene TRBV27, with 11 nucleotides matching TRBD1. The J segment lost 1 base and the V segment lost 6 bases, leaving 11 bases of the junction unmatched. CDR3 size: 18 residues. The germline V gene encodes CDR1 MNHEY and CDR2 SMNVEV (reference sequence). CDR3 sequence (DNA): TGTGCCAGCAGATCTACCACGGGACAGGGGGATTCTGGAAACACCATATATTTT. Its protein product is CASRSTTGQGDSGNTIYF.

The chain's CDR3 is CARGRPYEQYF. Here the CDR3 DNA reads TGTGCCAGGGGCAGGCCCTACGAGCAGTACTTC. The chain combines TRBV10-3 with TRBJ2-7; tentative D call: TRBD1 (5 bases). V was clipped by 10 bases and J by 2 bases, with 9 bases between them. The CDR3 is 11 residues long. Germline lookup yields CDR1 ENHRY and CDR2 SYGVKD.

The rearrangement uses TRBV28 and TRBJ2-7, with TRBD1 matching 9 bases. V lost 6 bases, J lost 2 bases, and 2 bases stayed unmatched. Germline lookup yields CDR1 MDHEN and CDR2 SYDVKM. This CDR3 comprises 13 residues. DNA for the CDR3: TGTGCCAGCAGCGACAGGGGGGCCTACGAGCAGTACTTC. Translating gives CASSDRGAYEQYF.

The V gene is TRBV7-9, the J gene TRBJ1-2; the D is unclear. The CDR3 is made up of 11 amino acids. The germline gives CDR1 SEHNR, CDR2 FQNEAQ (reference sequence). The V and J ends lost 7 bases and 8 bases respectively, with 11 bases between them. The CDR3 DNA is TGTGCCAGCAATGGAATAGACGGCTACACCTTC. Amino acid sequence: CASNGIDGYTF.

V usage is TRBV4-1 and J usage is TRBJ2-1; 13 nucleotides agree with TRBD2. CDR1 MGHRA and CDR2 YSYEKL come from the germline V gene. The CDR3 loop spans 20 amino acids. The V segment lost 0 bases and the J segment 0 bases; nucleotides outside the gene matches: 8. The chain's CDR3 is CASSQERLAGGQSSYNEQFF. CDR3 nucleotides: TGCGCCAGCAGCCAAGAGAGACTAGCGGGAGGCCAGAGCTCCTACAATGAGCAGTTCTTC.

The chain joins TRBV7-8 to TRBJ1-2; D may be TRBD1 (5 bases). CDR3 size: 13 residues. The germline gives CDR1 SGHVS, CDR2 FQNEAQ. V was pared by 1 base and J by 2 bases, with 5 bases between. This chain's CDR3 is CASSLGQNYGYTF. The CDR3 coding sequence is TGTGCCAGCAGCTTAGGACAGAACTATGGCTACACCTTC.

The chain couples TRBV13 to TRBJ2-1; D is perhaps TRBD1 (6 bases). Germline V gene data show CDR1 as PRHDT and CDR2 as FYEKMQ (reference sequence). V gave up 5 bases and J gave up 2 bases, with 16 bases separating them. The CDR3 spans 16 residues. CDR3: CASSHYREGAYNEQFF. The CDR3 bases are TGTGCCAGCAGCCATTACAGGGAAGGCGCCTACAATGAGCAGTTCTTC.

The J gene is TRBJ1-1, the V gene TRBV29-1; tentative D call: TRBD1 (6 bases). With 6 bases removed from V and 4 bases from J, the gap between germline ends came to 9 bases. Germline values: CDR1 SQVTM, CDR2 ANQGSEA. This CDR3 contains 11 residues. The CDR3 protein is CSVHRVTEAFF. DNA of the CDR3: TGCAGCGTCCACAGGGTCACTGAAGCTTTCTTT.